The next 12 T cell receptor beta chains were all read from a single sample in a study of vaccination and CD4 T cells after COVID-19. TCRdb independently ran MiXCR on the PCR reads; one entry per CDR3 protein. The sample contains 12,000 to 15,000 distinct CDR3 sequences, 69% of which appear only once. Specimen: CD4+ T cells from blood, collected after SARS-CoV-2 vaccination. The source of these receptors is a human donor who had recovered from COVID-19.

This clonotype occurred a few times. The junction differs from germline at one of its ends, possibly a read error. The V gene is TRBV7-2, the J gene TRBJ2-5; D is unclear. Germline V gives CDR1 SGHTA, CDR2 FQGNSA. This CDR3 spans 14 amino acids. The CDR3 DNA reads TGCGCCAGCAGCCCAGAACCCGGCCCGCGGACCCAGTACTTC. Protein: CASSPEPGPRTQYF.

This clonotype has only one observation. The genes are TRBV28 and TRBJ2-7; no firm D call. Germline V gene sequence: CDR1 MDHEN, CDR2 SYDVKM. This CDR3 is 11 amino acids long. V was shortened by 3 bases and J by 6 bases, with 6 bases between the two germline ends. CDR3 region: CASSFKREQYF. CDR3 sequence (DNA): TGTGCCAGCAGTTTCAAGCGCGAGCAGTACTTC.

The rearrangement links TRBV20-1 to TRBJ1-5, with 10 bases that match TRBD1. Trimming cost V 5 bases and J 6 bases; bases outside gene matches: 7. Germline V gene lookup returns CDR1 DFQATT and CDR2 SNEGSKA (reference sequence). The CDR3 is 14 amino acids. In DNA, the CDR3 is TGCAGTGCTGAGGACAGGGGGTTTGGTCAGCCCCAGCATTTT. Amino acid sequence: CSAEDRGFGQPQHF.

The V call is TRBV7-9, the J call TRBJ2-1; 7 nucleotides align to TRBD2. After removal of 6 bases from V and 4 bases from J, the junction contained 9 bases not matched to a gene. Looked up from germline, CDR1 is SEHNR and CDR2 is FQNEAQ (reference sequence). The CDR3 extends over 15 amino acids. CDR3 coding DNA: TGTGCCAGCAGGAAGCCGGGAGGCCAATACAATGAGCAGTTCTTC. Residues: CASRKPGGQYNEQFF.

This clonotype was picked up a small number of times. The chain couples TRBV5-1 to TRBJ1-2; 8 bases map to TRBD1. The CDR3 extends over 14 amino acids. Losses at the gene ends were 1 base for V and 1 base for J; bases not matched to a gene: 0. Germline lookup yields CDR1 SGHRS and CDR2 YFSETQ. The CDR3 nucleotides read TGCGCCAGCAGCTTGACAGGGGGTAACTATGGCTACACCTTC. Translating gives CASSLTGGNYGYTF.

The chain links TRBV20-1 to TRBJ2-3; 12 bases match TRBD2. The CDR3 spans 16 residues. V gave up 2 bases and J gave up 5 bases; unmatched junction bases: 8. The germline V gene has CDR1 DFQATT and CDR2 SNEGSKA (reference sequence). The CDR3 DNA reads as TGCAGTGCTAGAATATCTAGCGGGAGGGCCAAAGATACGCAGTATTTT. This encodes CSARISSGRAKDTQYF.

The chain joins TRBV6-1 to TRBJ2-1; a weak D match, TRBD2 (5 bases). The germline V gene encodes CDR1 MNHNS and CDR2 SASEGT. The length of the CDR3 is 13 residues. The V end was cut by 1 base, the J end by 10 bases, with 11 bases between. The CDR3 DNA follows: TGTGCCAGCAGTGAAGTCGATTTAGCGGAGCAGTTCTTC. This sequence encodes CASSEVDLAEQFF.

This clonotype was seen a few times. The J gene is TRBJ2-3, the V gene TRBV6-2 or TRBV6-3, with TRBD2 identical over 12 bases. This CDR3 has 15 amino acids. In germline, CDR1 is MNHEY, CDR2 SVGEGT. J was trimmed by 5 bases and V by 2 bases; bases with no gene match: 2. CDR3 amino acids: CASSYLAGGVDTQYF. The CDR3 DNA reads as TGTGCCAGCAGTTACCTAGCGGGAGGGGTAGATACGCAGTATTTT.

The rearrangement links TRBV6-2 or TRBV6-3 to TRBJ2-4; a weak D match, TRBD1 (5 bases). The CDR3 loop spans 13 amino acids. The V gene's germline CDR1 is MNHEY and CDR2 SVGEGT. Deletions cut 5 bases from V and 9 bases from J, with 14 bases between. The CDR3 coding sequence is TGTGCCAGCAGTCTCCAGACAGTCGCCATTCAGTACTTC. Translating gives CASSLQTVAIQYF.

The V gene is TRBV20-1, the J gene TRBJ2-7, with D perhaps TRBD1 (5 bases). V was shortened by 4 bases and J by 3 bases, with 10 bases between the two germline ends. The length of the CDR3 is 12 residues. Germline CDR1 is DFQATT and CDR2 is SNEGSKA (reference sequence). The CDR3: CSATRQNYEQYF. Written as DNA, the CDR3 is TGCAGTGCTACAAGACAGAACTACGAGCAGTACTTC.

The chain combines TRBV7-3 with TRBJ2-4; no firm D call. Germline lookup yields CDR1 SGHTA and CDR2 FQGTGA. V was clipped by 1 base and J by 6 bases, with 7 bases between them. The CDR3 is made up of 13 amino acids. The CDR3 protein is CASSLNSRNIQYF. CDR3 in DNA: TGTGCCAGCAGCTTAAACAGCAGAAACATTCAGTACTTC.

This chain joins TRBV28 and TRBJ2-5; D perhaps matches TRBD1 (5 bases). The CDR3 totals 14 residues. Trimming pared 6 bases from V and 5 bases from J, leaving 16 bases between. Per germline, CDR1 MDHEN and CDR2 SYDVKM. The CDR3 protein is CASSTRRGLETQYF. The CDR3 DNA is TGTGCCAGCAGCACTCGTAGGGGATTGGAGACCCAGTACTTC.